This entry features one T cell receptor (beta chain) sequence. The antigen remains undetermined. The sample is drawn from a study of T cells in Graves' hyperthyroidism and ophthalmopathy. Trimming cost V 2 bases and J 3 bases, with 20 bases left between them. The CDR3 consists of 17 residues. In germline, CDR1 is MNHNS, CDR2 SASEGT. Not enrolled were patients with uncontrolled infection, other autoimmune disease, pregnancy or lactation. The blood sample was taken at first hyperthyroidism diagnosis, before any ophthalmopathy symptoms. TCR beta CDR3 regions were amplified from RNA. An initial round of RT-PCR targeting the TCR CDR3 relied on the HTBI primer set. TCRdb re-called the multiplex PCR reads with MiXCR, one entry per CDR3 protein. This sample has some 350,000 distinct CDR3 sequences, with around 14% found just once. Study results and limitations: Patients with ophthalmopathy were separated from those with stable hyperthyroidism by a 13 V-J model. Researchers found most expanded thyroid clonotypes above 0.001 in blood as well.

The chain couples TRBV6-1 to TRBJ2-7; D is possibly TRBD2 (6 bases). This receptor was identified in a woman aged 18-29 years with Graves' hyperthyroidism that later progressed to Graves' ophthalmopathy. Sequencing was carried out using blood. The CDR3 region is CASSEQDYSLGFYEQYF. CDR3 nucleotides: TGTGCCAGCAGTGAACAGGACTATTCCCTCGGGTTCTACGAGCAGTACTTC.